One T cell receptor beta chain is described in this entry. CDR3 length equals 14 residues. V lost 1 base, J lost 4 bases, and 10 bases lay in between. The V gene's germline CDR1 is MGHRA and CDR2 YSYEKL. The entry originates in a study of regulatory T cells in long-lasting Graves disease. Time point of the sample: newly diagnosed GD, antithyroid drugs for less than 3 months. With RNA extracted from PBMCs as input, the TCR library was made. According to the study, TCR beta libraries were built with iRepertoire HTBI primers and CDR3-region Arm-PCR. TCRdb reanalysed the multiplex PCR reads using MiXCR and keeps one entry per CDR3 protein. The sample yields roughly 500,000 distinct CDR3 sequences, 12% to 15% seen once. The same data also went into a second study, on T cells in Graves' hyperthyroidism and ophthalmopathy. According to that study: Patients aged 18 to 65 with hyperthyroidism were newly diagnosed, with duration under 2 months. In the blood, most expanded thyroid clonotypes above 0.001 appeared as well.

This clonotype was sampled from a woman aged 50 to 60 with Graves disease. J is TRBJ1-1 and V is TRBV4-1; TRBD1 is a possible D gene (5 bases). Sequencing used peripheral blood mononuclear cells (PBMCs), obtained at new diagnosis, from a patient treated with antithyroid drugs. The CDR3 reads CASSQGGRATEAFF. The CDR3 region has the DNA TGCGCCAGCAGCCAAGGGGGCCGGGCCACTGAAGCTTTCTTT.